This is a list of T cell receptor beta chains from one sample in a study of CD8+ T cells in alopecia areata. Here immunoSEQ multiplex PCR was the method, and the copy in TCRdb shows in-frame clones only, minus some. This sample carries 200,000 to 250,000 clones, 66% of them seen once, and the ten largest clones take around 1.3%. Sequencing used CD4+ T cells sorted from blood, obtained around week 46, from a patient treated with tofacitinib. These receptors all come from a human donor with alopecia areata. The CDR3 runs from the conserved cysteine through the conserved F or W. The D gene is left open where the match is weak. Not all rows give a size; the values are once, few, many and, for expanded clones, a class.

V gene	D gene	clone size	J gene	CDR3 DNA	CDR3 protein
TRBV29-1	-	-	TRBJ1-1	TGCAGCGTTGAAGGCAGAGCGAACACTGAAGCTTTCTTT	CSVEGRANTEAFF
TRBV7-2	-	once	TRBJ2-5	TGTGCCAGCAGCTTTACTACTCAAGAGACCCAGTACTTC	CASSFTTQETQYF
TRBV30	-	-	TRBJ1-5	TGTGCCTGGAGTGGAACGAGCAATCAGCCCCAGCATTTT	CAWSGTSNQPQHF
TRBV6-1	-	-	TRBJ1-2	TGTGCCAGCAGTGAAGGCCATGGCTACACCTTC	CASSEGHGYTF
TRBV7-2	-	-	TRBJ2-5	TGTGCCAGCAGCTTAATCGGCGTTACTCAAGAGACCCAGTACTTC	CASSLIGVTQETQYF
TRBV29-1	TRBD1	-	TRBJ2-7	TGCAGCGTTGATTTTCGCCAGGGGGCTAGGTACGAGCAGTACTTC	CSVDFRQGARYEQYF
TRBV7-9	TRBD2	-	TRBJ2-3	TGTGCCAGCAGCTCCCTAGCGGACACAGATACGCAGTATTTT	CASSSLADTDTQYF
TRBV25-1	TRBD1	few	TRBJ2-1	TGTGCCAGCAGTGAATCCTGGGGGACAGGGCAGTTCTTC	CASSESWGTGQFF
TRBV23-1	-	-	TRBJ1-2	TGCGCCAGCAGTCACCCCGGACAGTTTCGGGGCTATGGCTACACCTTC	CASSHPGQFRGYGYTF
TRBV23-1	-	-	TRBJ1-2	TGCGCCAGCAAGAACTTTGATGGCTACACCTTC	CASKNFDGYTF
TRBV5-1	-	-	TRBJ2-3	TGCGCCAGCAGCTTGACTAGTGGTTTCGGAGATACGCAGTATTTT	CASSLTSGFGDTQYF